This TCR beta chain was found in a study of identical twins. Study-level results: Alpha sequences that were out-of-frame and twin-shared showed an excess of low generation probability. Memory repertoires lacked the insertion deficit that abundant cord blood beta clonotypes showed.

Each CDR3 protein gets one entry after TCRdb re-called the 5' RACE reads with MiXCR. The sample yields 1.5 million or so distinct CDR3 sequences, under 35% seen once. This clonotype appeared a few times. What it binds is unknown. The origin of this receptor is a newborn girl in good health. Source material: cord blood.

In nucleotides, the CDR3 is TGTGCCAGCAGCCCAATGACATCGAACACTGAAGCTTTCTTT. It translates to CASSPMTSNTEAFF. The V gene is TRBV11-2, the J gene TRBJ1-1; no reliable D call. With 5 bases removed from V and 1 base from J, the gap between germline ends came to 11 bases. Germline V gene sequence: CDR1 SGHAT, CDR2 FQNNGV. This CDR3 spans 14 amino acids.